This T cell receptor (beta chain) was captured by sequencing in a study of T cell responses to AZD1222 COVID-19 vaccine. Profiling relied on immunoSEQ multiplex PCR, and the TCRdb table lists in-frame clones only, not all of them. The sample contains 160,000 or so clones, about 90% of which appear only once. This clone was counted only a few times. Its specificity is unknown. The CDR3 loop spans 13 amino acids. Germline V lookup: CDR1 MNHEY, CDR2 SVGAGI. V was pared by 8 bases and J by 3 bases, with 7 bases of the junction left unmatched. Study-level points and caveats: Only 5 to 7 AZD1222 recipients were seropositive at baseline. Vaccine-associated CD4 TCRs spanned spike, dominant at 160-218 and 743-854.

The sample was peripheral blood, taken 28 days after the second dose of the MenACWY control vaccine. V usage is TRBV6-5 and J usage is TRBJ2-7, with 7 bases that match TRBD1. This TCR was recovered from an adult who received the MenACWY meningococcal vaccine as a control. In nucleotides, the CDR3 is TGTGCCAGCCTACCCCCAGGGGGCTACGAGCAGTACTTC. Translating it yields CASLPPGGYEQYF.